This is a list of T cell receptor beta chains from one sample in a study of OX40 agonist ivuxolimab in advanced cancers. TCRdb keeps only in-frame clones here, not all; method: immunoSEQ multiplex PCR. The sample has just over 90,000 clones, under 95% seen once. Source: CD4+ or CD8+ T cells sorted from blood, taken in a trial of the OX40 agonist ivuxolimab. The receptors stem from an adult with an advanced solid tumor such as melanoma, head and neck, liver or kidney cancer. Each CDR3 is given with its conserved first and last residue. D genes are given only for firm matches.

d_gene	j_gene	v_gene	CDR3aa	CDR3nt
.	TRBJ1-2	TRBV19	CATRESGRGNTLSGYTF	TGTGCCACTCGGGAAAGTGGCAGGGGAAATACCCTCAGTGGCTACACCTTC
.	TRBJ1-5	TRBV7-3	CASSLTGDQNQPQHF	TGTGCCAGCAGCTTAACGGGTGATCAAAATCAGCCCCAGCATTTT
TRBD1	TRBJ1-1	TRBV7-8	CASSLASGGRTEAFF	TGTGCCAGCAGCTTAGCCTCAGGGGGAAGGACTGAAGCTTTCTTT
.	TRBJ2-5	TRBV7-2	CASSLGVWETQYF	TGTGCCAGCAGCTTGGGGGTCTGGGAGACCCAGTACTTC
TRBD1	TRBJ2-7	TRBV5-6	CASSLAIILRTGGFDEQYF	TGTGCCAGCAGCTTGGCGATAATTCTTAGGACAGGGGGCTTTGACGAGCAGTACTTC
TRBD1	TRBJ2-7	TRBV7-7	CASSLERTGLDEQYF	TGTGCTAGCAGCCTAGAGAGGACAGGGTTGGACGAGCAGTACTTC
.	TRBJ1-2	TRBV4-1	CASSFRPYLEDGYTF	TGCGCCAGCAGCTTCCGACCGTACTTGGAAGATGGCTACACCTTC
.	TRBJ1-4	TRBV7-2	CASSLVLGADEKLFF	TGTGCCAGCAGCTTAGTGTTAGGGGCTGATGAAAAACTGTTTTTT
.	TRBJ1-5	TRBV6-6	CASSYSDTAGGQPQHF	TGTGCCAGCAGTTACTCGGACACGGCTGGTGGGCAGCCCCAGCATTTT
.	TRBJ2-1	TRBV5-6	CASSPIYPSYNEQFF	TGTGCCAGCAGCCCGATTTATCCCTCCTACAATGAGCAGTTCTTC
.	TRBJ2-2	TRBV6-5	CASTSREVDTGELFF	TGTGCCAGCACCTCCAGGGAGGTTGACACCGGGGAGCTGTTTTTT
.	TRBJ2-3	TRBV7-3	CASSLAPASSTDTQYF	TGTGCCAGCAGCTTAGCGCCAGCATCTAGCACAGATACGCAGTATTTT